This TCR beta chain was identified in a study of blood T cell repertoires in COVID-19. Libraries were prepared by immunoSEQ multiplex PCR; TCRdb keeps only in-frame clonotypes and omits some of them. The repertoire holds 59,000 or so clones, approximately 87% seen once, with about 5.8% in the top ten. This clone was seen a single time. The CDR3 contains 15 residues. Trimming removed 4 bases from V and 5 bases from J; junction bases left unmatched: 6. The germline gives CDR1 GTSNPN, CDR2 SVGIG (reference sequence). This sequence was found in a human donor in a cohort sampled during active COVID-19. The gene calls are TRBV30 and TRBJ2-2, with 11 bases aligning to TRBD2. The sample taken for sequencing was peripheral blood. The CDR3 region has the DNA TGTGCCTGGACCCTAGCGGGGGGTTGGACCGGGGAGCTGTTTTTT. It yields the protein CAWTLAGGWTGELFF. The complete variable domain, with remaining parts taken from reference TRBV30 and TRBJ2-2, reads SQTIHQWPATLVQPVGSPLSLECTVEGTSNPNLYWYRQAAGRGLQLLFYSVGIGQISSEVPQNLSASRPQDRQFILSSKKLLLSDSGFYLCAWTLAGGWTGELFFGEGSRLTVL.